The entry below gives a single TCR beta chain sequence along with its context. Antigen: not known. The primer mix had 60 Vbeta and 13 Jbeta primers. Some clones are missing from TCRdb's copy, which holds only in-frame ones; the method was immunoSEQ multiplex PCR. The repertoire holds 130,000 or so clones, with less than 75% as singletons. The entry originates in a study of cytomegalovirus exposure and HLA in healthy donors. Study-level background: Out of roughly 170 million T cells, an earlier analysis found over 90 million unique TCR beta sequences in total. Broader study findings: In a later analysis, the majority of CMV-associated beta chains seemingly showed HLA restriction. Some V segments (TRBV6-2 and TRBV6-3 among them) were excluded as indistinguishable. A later examination showed that TCR association rates differed by HLA locus, with DRB1 most and HLA-C fewest.

Germline V gives CDR1 SGHTA, CDR2 FQGNSA. The CDR3 runs to 16 residues. Trimming cost V 1 base and J 4 bases, with 13 bases left between them. The J gene is TRBJ1-4, the V gene TRBV7-2; D gene ambiguous. The sample consisted of PBMCs. The sequence derives from a woman between 40 and 50 years old in good health and CMV-seropositive. The CDR3 spells CASSLDWASNNEKLFF. For the CDR3, the DNA is TGTGCCAGCAGCTTAGACTGGGCCAGCAATAATGAAAAACTGTTTTTT.